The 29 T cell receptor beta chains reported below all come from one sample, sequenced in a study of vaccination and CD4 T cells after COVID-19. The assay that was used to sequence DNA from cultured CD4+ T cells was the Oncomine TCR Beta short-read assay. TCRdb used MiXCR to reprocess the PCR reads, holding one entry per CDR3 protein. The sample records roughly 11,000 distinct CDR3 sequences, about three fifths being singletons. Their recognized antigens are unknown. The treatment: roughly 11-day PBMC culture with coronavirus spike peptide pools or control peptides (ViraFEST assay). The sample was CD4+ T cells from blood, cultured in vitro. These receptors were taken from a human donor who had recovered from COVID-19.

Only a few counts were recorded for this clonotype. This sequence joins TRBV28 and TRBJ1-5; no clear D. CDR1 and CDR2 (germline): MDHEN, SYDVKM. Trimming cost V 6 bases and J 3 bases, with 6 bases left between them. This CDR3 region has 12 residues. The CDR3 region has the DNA TGTGCCAGCAGGTTTTTCAATCAGCCCCAGCATTTT. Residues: CASRFFNQPQHF.

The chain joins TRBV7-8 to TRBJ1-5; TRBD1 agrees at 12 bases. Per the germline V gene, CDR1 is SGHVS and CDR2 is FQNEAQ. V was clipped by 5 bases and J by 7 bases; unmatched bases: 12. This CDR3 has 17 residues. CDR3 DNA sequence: TGTGCCAGCAGCAGGGACAGGGGGCTTACGGTCGCGCAGCCCCAGCATTTT. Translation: CASSRDRGLTVAQPQHF.

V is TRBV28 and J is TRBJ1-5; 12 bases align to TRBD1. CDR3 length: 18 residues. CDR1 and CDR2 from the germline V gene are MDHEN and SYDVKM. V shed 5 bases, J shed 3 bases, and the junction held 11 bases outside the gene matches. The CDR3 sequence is CASSKAGGQGAANQPQHF. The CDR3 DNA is TGTGCCAGCAGTAAAGCCGGGGGACAGGGGGCGGCCAATCAGCCCCAGCATTTT.

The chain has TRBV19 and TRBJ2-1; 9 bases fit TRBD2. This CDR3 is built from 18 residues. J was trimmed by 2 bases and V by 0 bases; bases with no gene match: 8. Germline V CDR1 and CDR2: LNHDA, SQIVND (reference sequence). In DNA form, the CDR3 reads TGTGCCAGTAGTATAGAAGTCGGGCTAGCGGGAACCTACAATGAGCAGTTCTTC. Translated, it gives CASSIEVGLAGTYNEQFF.

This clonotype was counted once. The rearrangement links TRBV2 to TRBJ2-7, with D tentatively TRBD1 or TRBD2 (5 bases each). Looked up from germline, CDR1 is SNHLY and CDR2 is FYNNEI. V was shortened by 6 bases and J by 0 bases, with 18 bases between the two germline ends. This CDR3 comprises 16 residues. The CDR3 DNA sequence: TGTGCCAGCAGCTCAAGCTCAGGGAGAGGCTCCTACGAGCAGTACTTC. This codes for CASSSSSGRGSYEQYF.

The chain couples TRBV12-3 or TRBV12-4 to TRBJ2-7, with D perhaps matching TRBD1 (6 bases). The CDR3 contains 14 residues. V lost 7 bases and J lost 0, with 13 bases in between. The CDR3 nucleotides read TGTGCCAGCACTTTGACAGGTAGCTCCTACGAGCAGTACTTC. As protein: CASTLTGSSYEQYF.

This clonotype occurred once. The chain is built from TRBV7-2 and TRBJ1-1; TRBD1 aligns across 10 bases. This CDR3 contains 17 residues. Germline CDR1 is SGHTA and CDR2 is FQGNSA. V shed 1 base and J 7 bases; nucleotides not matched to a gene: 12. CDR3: CASSLGGQGGIRGEAFF. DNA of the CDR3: TGTGCCAGCAGCTTAGGAGGACAGGGGGGAATTAGGGGTGAAGCTTTCTTT.

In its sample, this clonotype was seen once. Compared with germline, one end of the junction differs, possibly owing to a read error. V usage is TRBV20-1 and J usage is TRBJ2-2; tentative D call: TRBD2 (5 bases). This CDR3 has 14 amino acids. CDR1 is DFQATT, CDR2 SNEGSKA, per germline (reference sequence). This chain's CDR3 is CSASSVTNTGEPFF. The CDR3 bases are TGCAGTGCTAGTAGCGTTACGAACACCGGGGAGCCGTTTTTT.

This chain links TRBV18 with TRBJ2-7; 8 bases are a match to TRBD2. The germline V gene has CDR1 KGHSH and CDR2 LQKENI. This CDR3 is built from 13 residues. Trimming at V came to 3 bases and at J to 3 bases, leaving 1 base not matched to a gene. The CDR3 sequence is CASSPGTSYEQYF. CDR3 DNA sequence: TGTGCCAGCTCACCCGGGACTAGCTACGAGCAGTACTTC.

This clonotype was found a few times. The CDR3: CASSLGQRTEAFF. CDR3 coding DNA: TGTGCCAGCAGCTTAGGACAGCGAACTGAAGCTTTCTTT. The V and J genes are TRBV7-3 and TRBJ1-1; D is possibly TRBD1 (6 bases). This CDR3 is 13 amino acids long. The V gene lost 2 bases and the J gene lost 5 bases, with 9 bases spanning the gap. Per the germline V gene, CDR1 is SGHTA and CDR2 is FQGTGA.

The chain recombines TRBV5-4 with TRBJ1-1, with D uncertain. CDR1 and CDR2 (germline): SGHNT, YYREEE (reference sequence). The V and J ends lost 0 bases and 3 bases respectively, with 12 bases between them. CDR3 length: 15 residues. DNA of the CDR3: TGTGCCAGCAGCTTGGCCCGGGAGGGCCACACTGAAGCTTTCTTT. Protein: CASSLAREGHTEAFF.

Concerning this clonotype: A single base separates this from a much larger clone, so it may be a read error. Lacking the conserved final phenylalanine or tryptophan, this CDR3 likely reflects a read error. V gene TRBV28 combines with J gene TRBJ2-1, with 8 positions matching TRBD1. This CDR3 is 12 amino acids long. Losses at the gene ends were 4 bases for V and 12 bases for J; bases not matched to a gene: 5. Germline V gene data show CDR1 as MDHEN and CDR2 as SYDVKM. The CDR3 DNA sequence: TGTGCCAGCAGTTCCGCCGGGACAGGGCAGTTCCTC. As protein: CASSSAGTGQFL.

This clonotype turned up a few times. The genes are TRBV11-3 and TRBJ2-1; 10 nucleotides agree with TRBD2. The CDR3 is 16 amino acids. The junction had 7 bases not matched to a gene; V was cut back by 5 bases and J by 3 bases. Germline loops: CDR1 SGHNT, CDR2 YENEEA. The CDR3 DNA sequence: TGTGCCAGCAGCCGTGGAGCGGGAGGGGTCTACAATGAGCAGTTCTTC. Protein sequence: CASSRGAGGVYNEQFF.

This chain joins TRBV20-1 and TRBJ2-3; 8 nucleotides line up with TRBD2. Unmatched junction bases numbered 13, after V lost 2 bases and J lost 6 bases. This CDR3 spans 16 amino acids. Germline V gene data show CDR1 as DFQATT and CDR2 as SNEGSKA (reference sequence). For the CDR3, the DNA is TGCAGTGCTAGACCTGGGACTAGAATTTTTCGGGATACGCAGTATTTT. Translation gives CSARPGTRIFRDTQYF.

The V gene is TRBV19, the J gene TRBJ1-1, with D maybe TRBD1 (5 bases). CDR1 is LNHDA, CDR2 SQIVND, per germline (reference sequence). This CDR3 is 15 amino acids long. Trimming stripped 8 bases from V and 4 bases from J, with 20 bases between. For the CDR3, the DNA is TGTGCCAGTTCTACAGGACCCGGGGAGACCACTGAAGCTTTCTTT. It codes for CASSTGPGETTEAFF. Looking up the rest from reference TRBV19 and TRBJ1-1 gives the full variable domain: DGGITQSPKYLFRKEGQNVTLSCEQNLNHDAMYWYRQDPGQGLRLIYYSQIVNDFQKGDIAEGYSVSREKKESFPLTVTSAQKNPTAFYLCASSTGPGETTEAFFGQGTRLTVV.

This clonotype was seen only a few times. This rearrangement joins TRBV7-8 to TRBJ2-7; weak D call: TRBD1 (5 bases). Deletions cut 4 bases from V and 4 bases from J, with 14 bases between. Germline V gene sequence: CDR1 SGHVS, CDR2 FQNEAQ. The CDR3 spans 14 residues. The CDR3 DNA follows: TGTGCCAGCAGCTATGACAGAGTTCATTACGAGCAGTACTTC. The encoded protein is CASSYDRVHYEQYF.

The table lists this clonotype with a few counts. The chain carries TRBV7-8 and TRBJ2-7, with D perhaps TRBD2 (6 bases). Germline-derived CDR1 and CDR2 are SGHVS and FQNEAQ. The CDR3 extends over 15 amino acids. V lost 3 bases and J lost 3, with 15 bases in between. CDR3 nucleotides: TGTGCCAGCAGCTTTCGACTAGGTGGGCACTACGAGCAGTACTTC. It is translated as CASSFRLGGHYEQYF.

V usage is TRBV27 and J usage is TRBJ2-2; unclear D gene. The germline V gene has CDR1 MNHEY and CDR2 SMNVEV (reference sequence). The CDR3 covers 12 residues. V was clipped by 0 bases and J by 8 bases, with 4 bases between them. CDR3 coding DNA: TGTGCCAGCAGTTTATCTGGTGGGGAGCTGTTTTTT. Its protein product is CASSLSGGELFF.

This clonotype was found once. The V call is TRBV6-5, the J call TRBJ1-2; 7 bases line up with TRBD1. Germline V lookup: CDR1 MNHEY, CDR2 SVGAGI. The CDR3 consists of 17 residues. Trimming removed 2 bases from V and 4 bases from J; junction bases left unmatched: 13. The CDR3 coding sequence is TGTGCCAGCAGTTACGCCGGACAGGTCCCAGGGCGCTATGGCTACACCTTC. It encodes CASSYAGQVPGRYGYTF.

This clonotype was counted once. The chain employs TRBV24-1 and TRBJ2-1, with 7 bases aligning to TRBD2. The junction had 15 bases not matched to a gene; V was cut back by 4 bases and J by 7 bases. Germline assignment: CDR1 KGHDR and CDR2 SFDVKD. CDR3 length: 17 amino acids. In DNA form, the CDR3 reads TGTGCCACCAGTGACCCGGGGGGTAGCGCGAGTCGGAATGAGCAGTTCTTC. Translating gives CATSDPGGSASRNEQFF.

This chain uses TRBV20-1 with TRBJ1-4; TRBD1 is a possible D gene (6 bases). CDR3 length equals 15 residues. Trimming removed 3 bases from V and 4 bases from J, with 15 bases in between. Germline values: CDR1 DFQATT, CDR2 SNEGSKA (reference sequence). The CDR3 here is CSASSEAGVNEKLFF. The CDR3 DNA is TGCAGTGCTAGCTCTGAGGCAGGGGTTAATGAAAAACTGTTTTTT.

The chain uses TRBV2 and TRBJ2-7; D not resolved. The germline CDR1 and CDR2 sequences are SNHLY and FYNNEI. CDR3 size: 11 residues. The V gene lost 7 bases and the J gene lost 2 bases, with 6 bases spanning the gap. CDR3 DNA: TGTGCCAGCACCGACACCTACGAGCAGTACTTC. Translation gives CASTDTYEQYF. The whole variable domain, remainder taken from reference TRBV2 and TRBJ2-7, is EPEVTQTPSHQVTQMGQEVILRCVPISNHLYFYWYRQILGQKVEFLVSFYNNEISEKSEIFDDQFSVERPDGSNFTLKIRSTKLEDSAMYFCASTDTYEQYFGPGTRLTVT.

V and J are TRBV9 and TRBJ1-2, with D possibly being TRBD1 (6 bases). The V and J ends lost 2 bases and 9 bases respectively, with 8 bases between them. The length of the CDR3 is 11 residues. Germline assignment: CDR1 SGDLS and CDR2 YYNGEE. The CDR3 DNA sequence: TGTGCCAGCAGCGTGGACAGACGCTACACCTTC. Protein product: CASSVDRRYTF.

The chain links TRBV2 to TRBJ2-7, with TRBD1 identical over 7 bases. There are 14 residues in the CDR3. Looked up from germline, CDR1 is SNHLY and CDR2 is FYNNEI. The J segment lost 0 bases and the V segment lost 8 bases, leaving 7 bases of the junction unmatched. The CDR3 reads CASFRTGLSYEQYF. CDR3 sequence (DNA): TGTGCCAGCTTTAGGACAGGTCTCTCCTACGAGCAGTACTTC. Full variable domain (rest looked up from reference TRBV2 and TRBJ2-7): EPEVTQTPSHQVTQMGQEVILRCVPISNHLYFYWYRQILGQKVEFLVSFYNNEISEKSEIFDDQFSVERPDGSNFTLKIRSTKLEDSAMYFCASFRTGLSYEQYFGPGTRLTVT.

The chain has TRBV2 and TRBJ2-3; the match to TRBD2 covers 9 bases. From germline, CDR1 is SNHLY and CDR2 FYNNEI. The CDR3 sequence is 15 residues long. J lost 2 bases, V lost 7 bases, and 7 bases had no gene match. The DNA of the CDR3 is TGTGCCAGCATCTTTAGCGGGAGACTCACAGATACGCAGTATTTT. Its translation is CASIFSGRLTDTQYF.

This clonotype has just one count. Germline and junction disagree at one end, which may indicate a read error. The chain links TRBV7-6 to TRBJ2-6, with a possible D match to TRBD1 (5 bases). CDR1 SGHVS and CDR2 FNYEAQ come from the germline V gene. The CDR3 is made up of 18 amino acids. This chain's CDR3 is CASSSFTPRASGANVMTF. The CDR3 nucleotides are TGTGCCAGCAGCTCCTTCACCCCCAGGGCATCTGGGGCCAACGTCATGACTTTC.

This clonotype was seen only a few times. Here the CDR3 reads CSVVGGVRETQYF. In DNA form, the CDR3 reads TGCAGCGTTGTGGGGGGGGTGAGAGAGACCCAGTACTTC. The chain is built from TRBV29-1 and TRBJ2-5; 7 bases line up with TRBD2. Trimming removed 4 bases from V and 4 bases from J; junction bases left unmatched: 6. Germline loops: CDR1 SQVTM, CDR2 ANQGSEA. This CDR3 contains 13 residues.

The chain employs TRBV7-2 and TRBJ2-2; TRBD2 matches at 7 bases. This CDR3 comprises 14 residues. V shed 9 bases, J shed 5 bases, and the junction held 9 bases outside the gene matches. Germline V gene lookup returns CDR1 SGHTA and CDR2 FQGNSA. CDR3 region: CASNPGGNTGELFF. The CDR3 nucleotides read TGTGCCAGTAATCCGGGAGGAAATACCGGGGAGCTGTTTTTT.

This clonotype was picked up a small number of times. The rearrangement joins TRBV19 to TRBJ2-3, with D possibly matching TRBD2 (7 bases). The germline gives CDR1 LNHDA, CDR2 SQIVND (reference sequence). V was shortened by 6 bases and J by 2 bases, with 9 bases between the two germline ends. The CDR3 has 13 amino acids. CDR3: CASRGGPTDTQYF. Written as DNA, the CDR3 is TGTGCCAGTAGGGGGGGGCCCACAGATACGCAGTATTTT.